This TCR beta chain was captured by sequencing in a study of CD8 T cells in Susac syndrome. An amount of RNA that ranged from roughly 0.45 to 1 ug was reverse transcribed with random hexamers. TCRdb re-analysed the immunoSEQ multiplex PCR reads in MiXCR, keeping a single row per CDR3 protein. Among about 89,000 distinct CDR3 sequences listed, 85% to 95% were seen once. V lost 4 bases to trimming and J lost 0 bases, with 16 bases between them. The germline gives CDR1 LGHDT, CDR2 YNNKEL (reference sequence). CDR3 size: 17 residues. Input material: CD8+ T cells from PBMCs. The sequence was collected from a human donor in good health. The chain is built from TRBV3-1 and TRBJ2-1; a possible D gene is TRBD2 (5 bases). CDR3 nucleotide sequence: TGTGCCAGCAGCCCCCTTGGGGAGAGGCACTCCTACAATGAGCAGTTCTTC. This translates into CASSPLGERHSYNEQFF.